This is a list of T cell receptor beta chains from one sample in a study of T cells in Graves' hyperthyroidism and ophthalmopathy. TCRdb used MiXCR to reprocess the multiplex PCR reads, holding one entry per CDR3 protein. Among approximately 640,000 distinct CDR3 sequences listed, nearly 45% were seen once. Sequencing was done on a sample of peripheral blood or thyroid tissue (not recorded which). The receptors were sampled from an adult man with Graves' disease, either hyperthyroidism or ophthalmopathy (not recorded which). Both conserved end residues are part of each CDR3. D genes are given only for firm matches. Where a row states a size, it is once, few, many or the class of an expanded clone; other rows omit it.

CASSLSPEDNYGYTF	TGCGCCAGCAGCCTCTCCCCCGAGGACAACTATGGCTACACCTTC	TRBV4-1	TRBJ1-2	many	.
CAIGQQETQYF	TGTGCCATCGGACAGCAAGAGACCCAGTACTTC	TRBV10-3	TRBJ2-5	.	.
CSGGRTGGSVKTEAFF	TGCAGCGGGGGAAGGACAGGGGGCTCAGTAAAGACTGAAGCTTTCTTT	TRBV29-1	TRBJ1-1	.	TRBD1
CASSPGQGAEQHF	TGTGCCAGCAGCCCCGGACAGGGCGCCGAGCAGCACTTC	TRBV7-3	TRBJ2-7	.	TRBD1
CASSLVGATANYGYTF	TGTGCCAGCAGCTTAGTCGGGGCCACCGCTAACTATGGCTACACCTTC	TRBV7-2	TRBJ1-2	once	.
CASSMLSPRTGSGNTIYF	TGTGCCAGTAGTATGCTCTCTCCTCGGACAGGCTCTGGAAACACCATATATTTT	TRBV19	TRBJ1-3	.	TRBD1
CASSNRAAGVTGELFF	TGTGCCAGTAGTAATCGGGCAGCGGGAGTTACCGGGGAGCTGTTTTTT	TRBV19	TRBJ2-2	.	TRBD2
CASSLGPPRTALNQPQHF	TGTGCCAGCAGCTTGGGACCCCCCAGGACAGCACTTAATCAGCCCCAGCATTTT	TRBV7-2	TRBJ1-5	many	.
CASSSDRGLNGYTF	TGTGCCAGCAGTTCGGACAGGGGGCTAAACGGCTACACCTTC	TRBV2	TRBJ1-2	few	TRBD1
CASSFILGTEAFF	TGTGCCAGCAGCTTTATCTTGGGTACTGAAGCTTTCTTT	TRBV7-3	TRBJ1-1	.	.
CASSYSLRGILVTEAFF	TGTGCCAGCAGTTACTCATTGCGCGGGATTTTGGTGACTGAAGCTTTCTTT	TRBV6-5	TRBJ1-1	.	.
CASSEVATYEQYF	TGTGCCAGCAGTGAAGTTGCTACCTACGAGCAGTACTTC	TRBV2	TRBJ2-7	.	.
CASSLTSESSYEQYF	TGTGCCAGCAGCTTAACTAGCGAGAGCTCCTACGAGCAGTACTTC	TRBV7-8	TRBJ2-7	.	TRBD2
CASSYGTGVETQYF	TGTGCCAGCAGTTACGGGACAGGGGTAGAGACCCAGTACTTC	TRBV6-5	TRBJ2-5	.	TRBD1
CASSLSGPSSGNTIYF	TGTGCCAGCAGTTTAAGTGGTCCCAGCTCTGGAAACACCATATATTTT	TRBV12-3/TRBV12-4	TRBJ1-3	.	.
CASRGTEAFF	TGTGCCAGCAGGGGCACTGAAGCTTTCTTT	TRBV2	TRBJ1-1	many	.
CSARRRGGETQHF	TGCAGTGCTAGGAGAAGGGGCGGCGAGACCCAGCATTTT	TRBV20-1	TRBJ1-5	.	.
CASSLGQGSLNTGELFF	TGTGCCAGCAGCTTGGGACAGGGAAGCCTGAACACCGGGGAGCTGTTTTTT	TRBV7-2	TRBJ2-2	once	TRBD1
CASSKGKWNTEAFF	TGTGCCAGTAGTAAAGGCAAATGGAACACTGAAGCTTTCTTT	TRBV19	TRBJ1-1	.	.
CASSMGESEQYF	TGTGCCAGTAGTATGGGGGAGTCCGAGCAGTACTTC	TRBV19	TRBJ2-7	few	.